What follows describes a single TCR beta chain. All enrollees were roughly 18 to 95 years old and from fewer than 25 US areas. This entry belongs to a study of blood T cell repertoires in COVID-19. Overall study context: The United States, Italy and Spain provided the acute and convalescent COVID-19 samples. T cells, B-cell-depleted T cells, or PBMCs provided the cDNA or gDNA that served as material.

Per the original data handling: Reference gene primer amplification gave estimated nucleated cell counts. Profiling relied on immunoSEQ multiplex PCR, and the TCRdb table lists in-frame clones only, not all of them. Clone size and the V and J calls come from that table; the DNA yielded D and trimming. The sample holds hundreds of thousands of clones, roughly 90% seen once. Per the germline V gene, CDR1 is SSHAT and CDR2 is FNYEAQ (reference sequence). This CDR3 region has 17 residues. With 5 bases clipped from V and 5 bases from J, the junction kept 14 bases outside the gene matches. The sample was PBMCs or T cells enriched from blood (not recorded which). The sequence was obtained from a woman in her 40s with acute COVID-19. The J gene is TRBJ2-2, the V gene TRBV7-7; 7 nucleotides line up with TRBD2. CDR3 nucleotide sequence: TGTGCCAGCAGCCCCTGGGCTAGCGGAACTTCTACCGGGGAGCTGTTTTTT. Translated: CASSPWASGTSTGELFF.